The 16 T cell receptor beta chains below come from one sample, sequenced in a study of beta chain features in type 1 diabetes listed by TCRdb under 2018. The library came from the immunoSEQ multiplex PCR assay. All of the isolated RNA was reverse transcribed with the High Capacity cDNA Reverse Transcription Kit, so expressed TCRB transcripts were sequenced. TCRdb limited this immuneACCESS table to in-frame rearrangements with V and J called. A share of clones is missing; checked studies link under half to unresolved V genes, and the rest is unexplained. The sample data list about 620,000 clones, and around a sixth of these were observed just once. The ten top clones hold about 0.087% of the sample. Sequencing was performed on naive CD4+ T cells from blood. This specimen's cell subset or site label, per the study, means: true naive CD4+ T cells. The receptors come from a man between 18 and 29 years old in good health.

This chain links TRBV19 with TRBJ2-2; 13 nucleotides match TRBD2. With V trimmed by 5 bases and J by 8 bases, 5 bases remained unmatched. The CDR3 extends over 15 amino acids. Germline loops: CDR1 LNHDA, CDR2 SQIVND (reference sequence). As DNA, the CDR3 is TGTGCCAGTAGTCCGAGGACTAGCGGGAGAGGGGAGCTGTTTTTT. Protein: CASSPRTSGRGELFF.

This clone was recorded a few times. J is TRBJ2-2 and V is TRBV6-6; TRBD2 might be the D (6 bases). The germline V and J ends were trimmed by 8 bases and 0 bases, with 16 bases remaining between them. The CDR3 length is 16 residues. The germline V gene has CDR1 MNHNY and CDR2 SVGAGI (reference sequence). The CDR3 region has the DNA TGTGCCAGCTTATTCCGAGCGGGTCCGAACACCGGGGAGCTGTTTTTT. Its protein is CASLFRAGPNTGELFF.

The gene calls are TRBV7-3 and TRBJ2-2; 9 positions agree with TRBD2. CDR3 length: 17 residues. V dropped 5 bases and J dropped 1; count of bases not matched to a gene: 8. Looked up from germline, CDR1 is SGHTA and CDR2 is FQGTGA. The CDR3 bases are TGTGCCAGCAGCGCCCCCGGGACTAGCAAGAACACCGGGGAGCTGTTTTTT. This encodes CASSAPGTSKNTGELFF.

The chain is built from TRBV5-1 and TRBJ2-2; D is possibly TRBD1 (6 bases). The V gene's germline CDR1 is SGHRS and CDR2 YFSETQ. CDR3 length: 16 residues. V dropped 0 bases and J dropped 9 bases, with 18 bases sitting between them. CDR3 sequence (DNA): TGCGCCAGCAGCTTGGATGGGGGCGCCCCATCCCGGGAGCTGTTTTTT. Its protein is CASSLDGGAPSRELFF. The full variable domain, rest sourced from reference TRBV5-1 and TRBJ2-2, is KAGVTQTPRYLIKTRGQQVTLSCSPISGHRSVSWYQQTPGQGLQFLFEYFSETQRNKGNFPGRFSGRQFSNSRSEMNVSTLELGDSALYLCASSLDGGAPSRELFFGEGSRLTVL.

The J gene is TRBJ1-5, the V gene TRBV7-9; D ambiguous. Germline V gives CDR1 SEHNR, CDR2 FQNEAQ (reference sequence). V lost 4 bases and J lost 0, with 13 bases in between. There are 16 residues in the CDR3. CDR3 nucleotides: TGTGCCAGCAGCTCCGCCGGGGAGCATAGCAATCAGCCCCAGCATTTT. This sequence encodes CASSSAGEHSNQPQHF.

The chain links TRBV7-9 to TRBJ1-1; D is uncertain. Trimming removed 3 bases from V and 1 base from J, with 12 bases in between. The CDR3 spans 15 residues. CDR1 and CDR2 from the germline V gene are SEHNR and FQNEAQ (reference sequence). The CDR3: CASSFRRRGNTEAFF. For the CDR3, the DNA is TGTGCCAGCAGCTTTCGCCGTCGGGGGAACACTGAAGCTTTCTTT.

The rearrangement joins TRBV18 to TRBJ1-1, with TRBD1 identical over 8 bases. Germline CDR1 reads KGHSH; CDR2 reads LQKENI. The CDR3 sequence is 15 residues long. V lost 6 bases, J lost 4 bases, and 10 bases stayed unmatched. CDR3 loop: CASSHGVDRATEAFF. The CDR3 DNA follows: TGTGCCAGCTCCCACGGGGTGGACAGGGCCACTGAAGCTTTCTTT.

The rearrangement uses TRBV6-1 and TRBJ2-3; D is ambiguous. The CDR3 covers 15 residues. V lost 1 base to trimming and J lost 3 bases, with 11 bases between them. Germline CDR1 MNHNS, CDR2 SASEGT. The CDR3 region is CASSEDWRATDTQYF. In DNA, the CDR3 is TGTGCCAGCAGTGAAGATTGGCGTGCAACAGATACGCAGTATTTT.

This clone was detected a few times. The V gene is TRBV6-6, the J gene TRBJ1-4; D not resolved. The CDR3 has 15 amino acids. Trimming removed 7 bases from V and 6 bases from J, with 18 bases in between. Looked up from germline, CDR1 is MNHNY and CDR2 is SVGAGI (reference sequence). The CDR3 loop is CASTYFVRRDEKLFF. The CDR3 DNA sequence: TGTGCCAGCACCTACTTCGTCAGGAGGGATGAAAAACTGTTTTTT.

The J gene is TRBJ2-7, the V gene TRBV4-1, with 7 bases aligning to TRBD2. Germline V gene lookup returns CDR1 MGHRA and CDR2 YSYEKL. Germline trimming cut 0 bases from V and 3 bases from J; bases unmatched to any gene: 5. This CDR3 contains 15 residues. The CDR3 DNA is TGCGCCAGCAGCCAAGATGCGCGGGGGTACTACGAGCAGTACTTC. It codes for CASSQDARGYYEQYF.

This chain links TRBV15 with TRBJ2-5, with D unresolved. This CDR3 comprises 15 residues. CDR1 and CDR2 from the germline V gene are LNHNV and YYDKDF (reference sequence). V was clipped by 1 base and J by 1 base, with 10 bases between them. In DNA form, the CDR3 reads TGTGCCACCAGCAGAGGCCCAAACTCCCAAGAGACCCAGTACTTC. It translates to CATSRGPNSQETQYF.

This clone appeared a few times. This chain links TRBV11-1 with TRBJ2-2; perhaps TRBD2 as D (5 bases). This CDR3 is 16 amino acids long. Germline-derived CDR1 and CDR2 are SGHAT and FQDESV (reference sequence). Trimming removed 5 bases from V and 4 bases from J, with 17 bases in between. In DNA, the CDR3 is TGTGCCAGCAGCCCTGAGGGCGCAGCCCGCACCGGGGAGCTGTTTTTT. This gives the protein CASSPEGAARTGELFF. Filled out from reference TRBV11-1 and TRBJ2-2, the complete variable domain reads EAEVAQSPRYKITEKSQAVAFWCDPISGHATLYWYRQILGQGPELLVQFQDESVVDDSQLPKDRFSAERLKGVDSTLKIQPAELGDSAMYLCASSPEGAARTGELFFGEGSRLTVL.

In this sample, this clone turned up a few times. The V and J genes are TRBV7-2 and TRBJ1-2; maybe TRBD1 (5 bases). CDR3 length: 14 residues. The V end was cut by 1 base, the J end by 8 bases, with 14 bases between. CDR1 is SGHTA, CDR2 FQGNSA, per germline. The CDR3 nucleotides are TGTGCCAGCAGCTTAGAGGGGCTCCTCAAGGGCTACACCTTC. It is translated as CASSLEGLLKGYTF.

The V and J genes are TRBV6-5 and TRBJ1-2; D remains ambiguous. Trimming pared 0 bases from V and 8 bases from J, leaving 10 bases between. The CDR3 runs 13 residues. Germline V gene lookup returns CDR1 MNHEY and CDR2 SVGAGI. DNA for the CDR3: TGTGCCAGCAGTTACTCGAGGTTGAGCGGCTACACCTTC. Protein product: CASSYSRLSGYTF.

In its sample, this clone was seen a few times. The chain has TRBV20-1 and TRBJ1-2, with D perhaps TRBD1 (5 bases). The CDR3 length is 9 residues. Germline V CDR1 and CDR2: DFQATT, SNEGSKA (reference sequence). The CDR3 DNA is TGCAGGACAGCCTATGGCTACACCTTC. Translated, it gives CRTAYGYTF.

The J gene is TRBJ1-2, the V gene TRBV9; D call uncertain. V gave up 5 bases and J gave up 5 bases, with 19 bases separating them. CDR3 size: 15 residues. The V gene's germline CDR1 is SGDLS and CDR2 YYNGEE. CDR3 amino acids: CASSVGTLELYGYTF. CDR3 sequence (DNA): TGTGCCAGCAGTGTTGGTACTCTAGAACTATATGGCTACACCTTC. The complete variable domain, with remaining parts taken from reference TRBV9 and TRBJ1-2, reads DSGVTQTPKHLITATGQRVTLRCSPRSGDLSVYWYQQSLDQGLQFLIQYYNGEERAKGNILERFSAQQFPDLHSELNLSSLELGDSALYFCASSVGTLELYGYTFGSGTRLTVV.